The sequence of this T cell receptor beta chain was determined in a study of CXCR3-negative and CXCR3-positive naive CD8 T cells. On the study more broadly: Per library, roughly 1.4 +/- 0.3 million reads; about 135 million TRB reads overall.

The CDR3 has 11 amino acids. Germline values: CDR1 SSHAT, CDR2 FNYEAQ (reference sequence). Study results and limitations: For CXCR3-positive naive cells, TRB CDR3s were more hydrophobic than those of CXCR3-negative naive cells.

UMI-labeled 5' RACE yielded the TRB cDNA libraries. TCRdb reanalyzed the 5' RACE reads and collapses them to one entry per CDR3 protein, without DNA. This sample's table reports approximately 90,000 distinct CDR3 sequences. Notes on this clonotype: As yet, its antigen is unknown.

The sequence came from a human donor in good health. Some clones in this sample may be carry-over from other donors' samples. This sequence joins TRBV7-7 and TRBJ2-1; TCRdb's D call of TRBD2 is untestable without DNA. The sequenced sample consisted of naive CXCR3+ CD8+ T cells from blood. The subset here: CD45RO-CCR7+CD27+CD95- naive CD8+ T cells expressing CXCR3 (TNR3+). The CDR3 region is CASGSNGEQFF.